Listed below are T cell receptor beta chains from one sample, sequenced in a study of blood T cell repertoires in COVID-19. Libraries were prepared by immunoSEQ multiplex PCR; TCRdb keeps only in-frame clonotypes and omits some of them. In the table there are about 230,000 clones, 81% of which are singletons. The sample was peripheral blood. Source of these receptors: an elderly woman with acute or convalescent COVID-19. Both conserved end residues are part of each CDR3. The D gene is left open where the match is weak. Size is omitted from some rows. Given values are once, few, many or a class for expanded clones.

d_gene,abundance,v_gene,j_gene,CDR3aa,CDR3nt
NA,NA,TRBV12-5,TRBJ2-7,CASGLTSDYEQYF,TGTGCTAGTGGTTTGACATCCGACTACGAGCAGTACTTC
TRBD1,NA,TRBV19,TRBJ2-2,CASRTGTDTGELFF,TGTGCCAGCCGGACAGGGACGGACACCGGGGAGCTGTTTTTT
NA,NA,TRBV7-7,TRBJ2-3,CASSRTDLAVDTQYF,TGTGCCAGCAGCCGCACGGACTTGGCCGTAGATACGCAGTATTTT
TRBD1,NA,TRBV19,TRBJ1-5,CASTNRRQGRQPQHF,TGTGCCAGTACCAACAGGAGACAGGGACGGCAGCCCCAGCATTTT
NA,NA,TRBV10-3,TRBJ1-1,CAINNNGGGNTEAFF,TGTGCCATCAATAATAATGGAGGTGGAAACACTGAAGCTTTCTTT
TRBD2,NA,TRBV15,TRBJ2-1,CATSSGLAGVSEQFF,TGTGCCACCAGCAGCGGACTAGCGGGGGTTAGTGAGCAGTTCTTC
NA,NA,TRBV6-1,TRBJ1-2,CASSDLGGYDGYTF,TGTGCCAGCAGTGACCTCGGGGGGTACGATGGCTACACCTTC
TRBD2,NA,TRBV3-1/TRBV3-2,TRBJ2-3,CASSQILAGDTDTQYF,TGTGCCAGCAGCCAGATCCTAGCGGGAGACACAGATACGCAGTATTTT
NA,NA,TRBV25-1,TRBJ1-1,CASSAAARMDTEAFF,TGTGCCAGCAGTGCCGCGGCGCGGATGGACACTGAAGCTTTCTTT
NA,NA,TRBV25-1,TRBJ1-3,CASSETNSGNTIYF,TGTGCCAGCAGTGAGACAAACTCTGGAAACACCATATATTTT
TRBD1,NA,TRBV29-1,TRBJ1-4,CSVSTGKREKLFF,TGCAGCGTATCGACAGGGAAGCGTGAAAAACTGTTTTTT
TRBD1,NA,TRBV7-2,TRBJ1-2,CASSFTGGDNRYGYTF,TGTGCCAGCAGCTTTACAGGGGGCGATAACCGCTATGGCTACACCTTC
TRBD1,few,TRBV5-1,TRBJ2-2,CASSSGTAWAGELFF,TGCGCCAGCAGCTCCGGGACAGCGTGGGCCGGGGAGCTGTTTTTT
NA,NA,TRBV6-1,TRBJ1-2,CASSEGHGYGYTF,TGTGCCAGCAGTGAGGGACATGGGTATGGCTACACCTTC
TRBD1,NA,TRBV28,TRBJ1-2,CASRPGTVNYGYTF,TGTGCCAGCAGACCCGGGACAGTTAACTATGGCTACACCTTC
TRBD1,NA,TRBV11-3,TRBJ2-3,CASSSGQGWTDTQYF,TGTGCCAGCAGCTCGGGACAGGGATGGACAGATACGCAGTATTTT
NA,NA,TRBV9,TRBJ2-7,CASSVGTDQAYEQYF,TGTGCCAGCAGCGTAGGAACAGACCAGGCCTACGAGCAGTACTTC
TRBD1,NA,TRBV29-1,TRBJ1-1,CSAQLTGAEAFF,TGCAGCGCCCAATTGACAGGGGCTGAAGCTTTCTTT
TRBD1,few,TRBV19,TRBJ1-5,CATSDRFVQPQHF,TGTGCCACCTCGGACAGGTTCGTTCAGCCCCAGCATTTT
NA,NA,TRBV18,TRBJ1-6,CASSPSTGDSPLHF,TGTGCCAGCTCACCCTCGACAGGCGATTCACCCCTCCACTTT
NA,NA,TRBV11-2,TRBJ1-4,CASSLKIWGGGSDEKLFF,TGTGCCAGCAGCTTAAAAATCTGGGGCGGGGGCTCGGATGAAAAACTGTTTTTT
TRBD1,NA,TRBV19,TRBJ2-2,CAANRGLDTGELFF,TGTGCCGCCAACAGGGGGCTTGACACCGGGGAGCTGTTTTTT